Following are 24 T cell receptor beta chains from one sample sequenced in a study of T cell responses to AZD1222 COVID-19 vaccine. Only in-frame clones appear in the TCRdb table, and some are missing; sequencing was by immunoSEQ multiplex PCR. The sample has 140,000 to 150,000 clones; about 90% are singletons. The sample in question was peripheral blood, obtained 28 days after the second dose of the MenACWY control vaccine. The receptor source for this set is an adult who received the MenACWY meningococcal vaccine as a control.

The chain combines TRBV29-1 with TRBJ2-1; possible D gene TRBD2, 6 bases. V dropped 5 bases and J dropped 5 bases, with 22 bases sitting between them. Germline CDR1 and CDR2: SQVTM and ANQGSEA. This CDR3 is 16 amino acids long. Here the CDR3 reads CSVQGARGRDDNEQFF. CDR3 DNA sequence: TGCAGCGTTCAAGGGGCCCGCGGGCGGGACGACAATGAGCAGTTCTTC.

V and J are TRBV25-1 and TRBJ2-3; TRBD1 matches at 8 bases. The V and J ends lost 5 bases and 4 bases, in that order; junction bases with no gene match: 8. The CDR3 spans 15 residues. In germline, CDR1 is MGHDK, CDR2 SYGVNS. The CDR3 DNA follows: TGTGCCAGCAGTATCGCCAGGGGGCTAGCAGATACGCAGTATTTT. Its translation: CASSIARGLADTQYF. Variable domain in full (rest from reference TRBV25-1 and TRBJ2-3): EADIYQTPRYLVIGTGKKITLECSQTMGHDKMYWYQQDPGMELHLIHYSYGVNSTEKGDLSSESTVSRIRTEHFPLTLESARPSHTSQYLCASSIARGLADTQYFGPGTRLTVL.

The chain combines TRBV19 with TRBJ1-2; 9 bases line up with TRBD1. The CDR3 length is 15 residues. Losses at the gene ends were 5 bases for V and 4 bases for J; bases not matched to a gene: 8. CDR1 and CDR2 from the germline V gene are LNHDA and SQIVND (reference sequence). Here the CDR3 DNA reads TGTGCCAGTAGTCCCTCCCAGGACAGGGGCTATGGCTACACCTTC. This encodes CASSPSQDRGYGYTF.

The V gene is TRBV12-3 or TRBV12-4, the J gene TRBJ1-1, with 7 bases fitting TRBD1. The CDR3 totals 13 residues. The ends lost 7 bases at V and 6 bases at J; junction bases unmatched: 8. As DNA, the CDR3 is TGTGCCAGCATCAAACAGGGGTGGCCTGAAGCTTTCTTT. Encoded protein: CASIKQGWPEAFF.

The CDR3 DNA sequence: TGTGCCAGCAGTTACTCGACTTTCAGCCCGACCGGGGAGCTGTTTTTT. Protein sequence: CASSYSTFSPTGELFF. V gene TRBV6-5 combines with J gene TRBJ2-2; D is unclear. The CDR3 extends over 16 amino acids. The germline V gene encodes CDR1 MNHEY and CDR2 SVGAGI. V gave up 0 bases and J gave up 5 bases, with 13 bases separating them.

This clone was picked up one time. The CDR3 sequence is CASSPPPTEQFF. DNA of the CDR3: TGCGCCAGCAGTCCCCCGCCCACTGAGCAGTTCTTC. This sequence joins TRBV23-1 and TRBJ2-1; the D is unclear. TRBV23-1 is flagged as an ORF with uncertain function. Trimming pared 4 bases from V and 9 bases from J, leaving 10 bases between. The CDR3 totals 12 residues.

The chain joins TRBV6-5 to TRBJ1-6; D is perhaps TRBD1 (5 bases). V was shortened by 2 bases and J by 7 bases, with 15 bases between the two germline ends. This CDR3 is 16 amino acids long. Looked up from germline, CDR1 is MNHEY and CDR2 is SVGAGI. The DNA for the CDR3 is TGTGCCAGCAGTTACCCCGCCAGGGTAGGGAATTCACCCCTCCACTTT. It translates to CASSYPARVGNSPLHF.

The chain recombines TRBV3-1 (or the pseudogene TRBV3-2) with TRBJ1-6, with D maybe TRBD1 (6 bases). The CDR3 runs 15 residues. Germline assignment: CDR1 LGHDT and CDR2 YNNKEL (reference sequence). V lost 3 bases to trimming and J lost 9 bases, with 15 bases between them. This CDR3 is CASSHEDSLGSPLHF. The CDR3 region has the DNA TGTGCCAGCAGCCATGAGGACAGTCTTGGTTCACCCCTCCACTTT.

The CDR3 sequence: CASSYIRLAGDNEQFF. DNA for the CDR3: TGTGCCAGCAGTTATATTAGGCTAGCGGGGGACAATGAGCAGTTCTTC. The V and J genes are TRBV6-2 or TRBV6-3 and TRBJ2-1; 10 positions agree with TRBD2. With V trimmed by 3 bases and J by 5 bases, 7 bases remained unmatched. Germline CDR1 MNHEY, CDR2 SVGEGT. This CDR3 comprises 16 residues.

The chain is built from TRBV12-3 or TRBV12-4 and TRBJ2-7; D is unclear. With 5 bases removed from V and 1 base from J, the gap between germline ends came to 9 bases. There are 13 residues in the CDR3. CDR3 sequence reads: CASSRQRSYEQYF. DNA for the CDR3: TGTGCCAGCAGTCGTCAAAGATCCTACGAGCAGTACTTC.

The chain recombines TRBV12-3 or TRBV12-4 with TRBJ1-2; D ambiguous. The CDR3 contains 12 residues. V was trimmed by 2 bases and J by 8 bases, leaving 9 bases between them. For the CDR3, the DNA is TGTGCCAGCAGTTTATTATTGGGAGGCTACACCTTC. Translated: CASSLLLGGYTF.

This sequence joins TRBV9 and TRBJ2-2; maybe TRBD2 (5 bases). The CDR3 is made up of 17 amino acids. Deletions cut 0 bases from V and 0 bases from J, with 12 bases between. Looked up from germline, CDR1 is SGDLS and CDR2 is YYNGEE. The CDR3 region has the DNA TGTGCCAGCAGCGTAGTCGCGGCGGGCGCGAACACCGGGGAGCTGTTTTTT. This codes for CASSVVAAGANTGELFF.

This chain's CDR3 is CASRMGQGFYGYTF. CDR3 in DNA: TGTGCCAGTAGGATGGGACAGGGATTCTATGGCTACACCTTC. J is TRBJ1-2 and V is TRBV19, with TRBD1 matching 9 bases. This CDR3 comprises 14 residues. The V gene end was trimmed by 6 bases and the J gene end by 4 bases; junction bases not matched to a gene: 6. CDR1 LNHDA and CDR2 SQIVND come from the germline V gene (reference sequence).

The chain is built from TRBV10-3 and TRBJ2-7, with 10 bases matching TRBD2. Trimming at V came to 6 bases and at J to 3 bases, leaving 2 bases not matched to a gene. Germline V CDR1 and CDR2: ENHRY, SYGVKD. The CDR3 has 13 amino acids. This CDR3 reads CAIRLAGVYEQYF. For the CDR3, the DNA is TGTGCCATCAGGCTAGCGGGGGTCTACGAGCAGTACTTC.

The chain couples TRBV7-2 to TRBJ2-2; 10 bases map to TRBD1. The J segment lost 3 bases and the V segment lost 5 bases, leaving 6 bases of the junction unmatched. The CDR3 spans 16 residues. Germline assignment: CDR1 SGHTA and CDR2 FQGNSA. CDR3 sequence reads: CASSPFGQGDTGELFF. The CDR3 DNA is TGTGCCAGCAGCCCCTTTGGACAGGGGGACACCGGGGAGCTGTTTTTT.

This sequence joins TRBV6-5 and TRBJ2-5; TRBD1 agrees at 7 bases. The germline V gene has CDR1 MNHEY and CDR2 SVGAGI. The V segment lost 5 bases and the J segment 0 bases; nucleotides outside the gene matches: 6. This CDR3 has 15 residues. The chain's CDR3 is CASSPGQLHQETQYF. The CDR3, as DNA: TGTGCCAGCAGTCCGGGACAGCTTCACCAAGAGACCCAGTACTTC.

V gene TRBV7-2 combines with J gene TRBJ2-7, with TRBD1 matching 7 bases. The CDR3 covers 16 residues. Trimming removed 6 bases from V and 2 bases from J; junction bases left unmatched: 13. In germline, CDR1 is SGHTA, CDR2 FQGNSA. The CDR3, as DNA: TGTGCCAGCAGGCCCTTACCCGGGACAGAACCCTACGAGCAGTACTTC. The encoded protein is CASRPLPGTEPYEQYF.

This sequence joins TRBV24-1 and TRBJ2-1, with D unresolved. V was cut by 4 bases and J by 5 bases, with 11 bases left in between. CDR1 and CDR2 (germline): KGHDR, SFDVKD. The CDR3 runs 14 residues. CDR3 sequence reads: CATSEGPQDNEQFF. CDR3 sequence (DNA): TGTGCCACCAGTGAAGGACCCCAAGACAATGAGCAGTTCTTC.

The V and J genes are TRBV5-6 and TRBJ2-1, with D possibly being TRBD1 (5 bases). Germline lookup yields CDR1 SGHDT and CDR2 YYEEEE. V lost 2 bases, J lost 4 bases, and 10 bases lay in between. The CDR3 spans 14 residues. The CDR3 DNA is TGTGCCAGCAGCTTTGGGGCTTATTACAATGAGCAGTTCTTC. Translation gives CASSFGAYYNEQFF.

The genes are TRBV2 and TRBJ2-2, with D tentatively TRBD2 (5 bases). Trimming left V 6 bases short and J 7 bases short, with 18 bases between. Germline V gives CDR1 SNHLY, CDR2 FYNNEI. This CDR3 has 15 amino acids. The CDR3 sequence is CASREVLGRIGELFF. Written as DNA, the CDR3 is TGTGCCAGCAGGGAGGTTTTAGGGCGGATCGGGGAGCTGTTTTTT. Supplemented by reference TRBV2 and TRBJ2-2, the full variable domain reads EPEVTQTPSHQVTQMGQEVILRCVPISNHLYFYWYRQILGQKVEFLVSFYNNEISEKSEIFDDQFSVERPDGSNFTLKIRSTKLEDSAMYFCASREVLGRIGELFFGEGSRLTVL.

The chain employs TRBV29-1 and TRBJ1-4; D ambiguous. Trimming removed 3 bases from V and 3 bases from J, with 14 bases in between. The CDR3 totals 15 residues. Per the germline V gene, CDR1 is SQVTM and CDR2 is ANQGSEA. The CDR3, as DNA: TGCAGCGTTGAGGACCCCTCGCGGTCTAATGAAAAACTGTTTTTT. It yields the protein CSVEDPSRSNEKLFF.

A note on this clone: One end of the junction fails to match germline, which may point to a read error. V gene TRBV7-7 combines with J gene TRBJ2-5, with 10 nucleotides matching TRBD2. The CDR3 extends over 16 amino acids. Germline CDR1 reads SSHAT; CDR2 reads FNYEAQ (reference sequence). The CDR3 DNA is TGTGCTAGCAGCTTAGGAGCGGGAGGGCCGAGGGAGACCCAGTACTTC. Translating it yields CASSLGAGGPRETQYF.

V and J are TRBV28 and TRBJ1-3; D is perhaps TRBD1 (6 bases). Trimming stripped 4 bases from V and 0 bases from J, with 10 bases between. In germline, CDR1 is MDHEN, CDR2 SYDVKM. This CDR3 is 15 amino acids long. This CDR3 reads CASSSGQHSGNTIYF. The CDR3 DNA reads TGTGCCAGCAGTTCAGGACAGCACTCTGGAAACACCATATATTTT.

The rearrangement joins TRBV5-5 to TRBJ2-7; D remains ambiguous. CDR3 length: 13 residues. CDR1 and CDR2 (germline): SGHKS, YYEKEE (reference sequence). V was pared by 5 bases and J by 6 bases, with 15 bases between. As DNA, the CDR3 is TGTGCCAGCAGGAGCCTCGGACGAGGCGAGCAGTACTTC. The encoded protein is CASRSLGRGEQYF. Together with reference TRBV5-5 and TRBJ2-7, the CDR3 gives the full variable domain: DAGVTQSPTHLIKTRGQQVTLRCSPISGHKSVSWYQQVLGQGPQFIFQYYEKEERGRGNFPDRFSARQFPNYSSELNVNALLLGDSALYLCASRSLGRGEQYFGPGTRLTVT.